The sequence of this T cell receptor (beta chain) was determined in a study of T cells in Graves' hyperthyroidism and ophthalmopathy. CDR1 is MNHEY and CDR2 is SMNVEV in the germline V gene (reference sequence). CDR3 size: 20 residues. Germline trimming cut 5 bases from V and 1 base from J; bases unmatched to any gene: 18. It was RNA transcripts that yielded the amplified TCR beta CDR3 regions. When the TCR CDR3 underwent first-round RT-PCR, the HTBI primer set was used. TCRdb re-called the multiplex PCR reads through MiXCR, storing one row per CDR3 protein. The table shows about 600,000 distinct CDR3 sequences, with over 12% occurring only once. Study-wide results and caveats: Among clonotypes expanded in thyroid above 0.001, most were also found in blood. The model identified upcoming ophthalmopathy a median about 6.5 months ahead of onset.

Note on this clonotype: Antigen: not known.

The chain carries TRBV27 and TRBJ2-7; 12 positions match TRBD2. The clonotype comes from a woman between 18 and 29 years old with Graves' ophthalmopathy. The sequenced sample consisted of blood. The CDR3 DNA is TGTGCCAGCAGTCGATTAAGCACCGGGACTAGCGGGCTTTCTTCCTACGAGCAGTACTTC. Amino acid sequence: CASSRLSTGTSGLSSYEQYF.